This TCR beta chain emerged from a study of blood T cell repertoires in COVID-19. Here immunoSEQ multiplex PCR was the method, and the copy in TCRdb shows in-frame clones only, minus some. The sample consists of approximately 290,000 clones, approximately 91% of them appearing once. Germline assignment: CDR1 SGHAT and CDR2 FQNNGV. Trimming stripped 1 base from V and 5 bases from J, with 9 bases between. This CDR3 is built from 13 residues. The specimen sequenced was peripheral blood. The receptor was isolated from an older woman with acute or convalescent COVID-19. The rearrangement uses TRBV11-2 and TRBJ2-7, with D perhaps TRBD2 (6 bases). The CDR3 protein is CASSLVPGDEQYF. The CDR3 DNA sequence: TGTGCCAGCAGCTTAGTCCCGGGGGACGAGCAGTACTTC.